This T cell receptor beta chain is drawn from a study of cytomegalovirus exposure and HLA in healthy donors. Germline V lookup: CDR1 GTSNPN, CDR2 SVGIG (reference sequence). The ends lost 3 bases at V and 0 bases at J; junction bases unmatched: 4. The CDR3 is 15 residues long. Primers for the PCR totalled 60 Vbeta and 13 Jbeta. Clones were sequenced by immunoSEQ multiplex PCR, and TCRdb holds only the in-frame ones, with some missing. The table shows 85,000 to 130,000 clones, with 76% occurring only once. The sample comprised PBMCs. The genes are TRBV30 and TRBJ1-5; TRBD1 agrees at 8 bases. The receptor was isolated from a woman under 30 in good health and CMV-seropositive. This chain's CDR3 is CAWRHQGASNQPQHF. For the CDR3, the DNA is TGTGCCTGGAGACATCAGGGGGCTAGCAATCAGCCCCAGCATTTT.